This T cell receptor (beta chain) is from a study of OX40 agonist ivuxolimab in advanced cancers. As for the study in general: Among those enrolled, mean age was about 63 years (range about 23 to 85) and about 79% were male.

Here immunoSEQ multiplex PCR was the method, and the copy in TCRdb shows in-frame clones only, minus some. The data show around 100,000 clones, around nine tenths seen once. The cohort excluded patients with autoimmune disease history or systemic immunosuppression. This CDR3 region has 12 residues. From germline, CDR1 is SQVTM and CDR2 ANQGSEA. Deletions cut 4 bases from V and 5 bases from J, with 12 bases between. The material was CD4+ or CD8+ T cells sorted from blood, obtained in a trial of the OX40 agonist ivuxolimab. The rearrangement links TRBV29-1 to TRBJ2-7; D possibly corresponds to TRBD2 (5 bases). The sequence was collected from an adult with an advanced solid tumor such as melanoma, head and neck, liver or kidney cancer. CDR3 sequence: CSVVRARDEQYF. The CDR3, as DNA: TGCAGCGTTGTGCGGGCGCGGGACGAGCAGTACTTC.